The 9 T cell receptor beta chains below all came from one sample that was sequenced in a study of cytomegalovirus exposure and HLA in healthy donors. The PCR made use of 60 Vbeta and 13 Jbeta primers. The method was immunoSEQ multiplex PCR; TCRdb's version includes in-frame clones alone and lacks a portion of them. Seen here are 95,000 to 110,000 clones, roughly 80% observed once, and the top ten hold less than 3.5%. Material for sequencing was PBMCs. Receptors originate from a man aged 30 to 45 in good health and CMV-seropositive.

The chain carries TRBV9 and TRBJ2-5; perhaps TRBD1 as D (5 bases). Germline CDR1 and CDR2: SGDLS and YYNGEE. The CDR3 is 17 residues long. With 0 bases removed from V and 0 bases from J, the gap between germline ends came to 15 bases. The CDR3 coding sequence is TGTGCCAGCAGCGTAGAGTCTGGGGCCGGGTACCAAGAGACCCAGTACTTC. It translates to CASSVESGAGYQETQYF.

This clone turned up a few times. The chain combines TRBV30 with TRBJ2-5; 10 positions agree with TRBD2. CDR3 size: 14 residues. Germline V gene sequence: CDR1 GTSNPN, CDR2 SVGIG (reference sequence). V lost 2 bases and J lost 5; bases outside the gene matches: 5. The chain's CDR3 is CAWSTSGGAETQYF. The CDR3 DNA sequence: TGTGCCTGGAGTACCAGCGGGGGGGCCGAGACCCAGTACTTC.

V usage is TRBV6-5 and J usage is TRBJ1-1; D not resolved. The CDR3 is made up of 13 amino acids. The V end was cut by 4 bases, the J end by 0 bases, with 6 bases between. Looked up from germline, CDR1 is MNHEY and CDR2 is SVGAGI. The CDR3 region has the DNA TGTGCCAGCAGTTCTGAGGTGAACACTGAAGCTTTCTTT. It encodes CASSSEVNTEAFF.

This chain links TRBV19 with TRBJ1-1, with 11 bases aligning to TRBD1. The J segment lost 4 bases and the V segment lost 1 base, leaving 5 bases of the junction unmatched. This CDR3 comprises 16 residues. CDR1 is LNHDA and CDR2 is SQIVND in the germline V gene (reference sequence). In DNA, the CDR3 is TGTGCCAGTAGTATAGCCGGGACAGGGGGGGCCACTGAAGCTTTCTTT. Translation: CASSIAGTGGATEAFF. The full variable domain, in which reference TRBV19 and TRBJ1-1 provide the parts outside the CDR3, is DGGITQSPKYLFRKEGQNVTLSCEQNLNHDAMYWYRQDPGQGLRLIYYSQIVNDFQKGDIAEGYSVSREKKESFPLTVTSAQKNPTAFYLCASSIAGTGGATEAFFGQGTRLTVV.

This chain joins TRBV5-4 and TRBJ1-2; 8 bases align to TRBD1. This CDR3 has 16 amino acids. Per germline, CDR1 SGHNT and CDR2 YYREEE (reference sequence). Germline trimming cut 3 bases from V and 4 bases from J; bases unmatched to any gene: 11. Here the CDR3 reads CASSSSIRTGPYGYTF. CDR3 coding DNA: TGTGCCAGCAGCTCCTCTATTAGGACAGGGCCCTATGGCTACACCTTC.

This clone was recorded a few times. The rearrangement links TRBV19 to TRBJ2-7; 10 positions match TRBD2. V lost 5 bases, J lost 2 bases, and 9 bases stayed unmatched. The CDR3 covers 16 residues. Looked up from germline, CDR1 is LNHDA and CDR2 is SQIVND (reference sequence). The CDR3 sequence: CASSVDSGGTPYEQYF. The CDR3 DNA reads TGTGCCAGTAGTGTGGATAGCGGGGGGACCCCCTACGAGCAGTACTTC.

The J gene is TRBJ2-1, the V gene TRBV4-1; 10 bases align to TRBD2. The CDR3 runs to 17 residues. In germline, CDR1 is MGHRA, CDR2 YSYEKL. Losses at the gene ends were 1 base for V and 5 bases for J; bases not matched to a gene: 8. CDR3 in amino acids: CASSQARLAGADNEQFF. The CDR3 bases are TGCGCCAGCAGCCAAGCGCGTCTAGCGGGGGCAGACAATGAGCAGTTCTTC.

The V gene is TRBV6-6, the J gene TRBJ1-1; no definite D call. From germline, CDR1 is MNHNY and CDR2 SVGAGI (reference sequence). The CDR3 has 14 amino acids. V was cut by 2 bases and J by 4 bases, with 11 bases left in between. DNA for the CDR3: TGTGCCAGCAGTTACGGGCAGGCCCGCACTGAAGCTTTCTTT. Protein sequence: CASSYGQARTEAFF.

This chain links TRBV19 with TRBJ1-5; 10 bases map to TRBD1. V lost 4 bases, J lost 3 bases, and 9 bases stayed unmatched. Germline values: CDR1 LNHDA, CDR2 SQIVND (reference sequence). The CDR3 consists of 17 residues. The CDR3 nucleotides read TGTGCCAGTAGTAGACAGGGGGCAGGATGGCCCAATCAGCCCCAGCATTTT. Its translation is CASSRQGAGWPNQPQHF.